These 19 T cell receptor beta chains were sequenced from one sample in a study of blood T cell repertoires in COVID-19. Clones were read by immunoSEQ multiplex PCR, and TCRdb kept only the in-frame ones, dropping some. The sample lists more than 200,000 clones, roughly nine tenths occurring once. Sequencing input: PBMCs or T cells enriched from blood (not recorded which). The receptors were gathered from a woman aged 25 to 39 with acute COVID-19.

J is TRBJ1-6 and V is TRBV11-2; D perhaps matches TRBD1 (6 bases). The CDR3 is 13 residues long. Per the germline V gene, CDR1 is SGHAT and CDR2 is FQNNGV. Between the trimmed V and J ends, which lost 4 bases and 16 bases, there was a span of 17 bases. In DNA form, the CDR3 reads TGTGCCAGCAGCTATCCAGGGGCGGCCCAGCTCCACTTT. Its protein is CASSYPGAAQLHF.

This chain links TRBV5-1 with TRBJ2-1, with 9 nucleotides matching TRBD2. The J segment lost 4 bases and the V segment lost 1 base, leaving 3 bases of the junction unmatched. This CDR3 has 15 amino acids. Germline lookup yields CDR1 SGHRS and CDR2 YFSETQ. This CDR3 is CASSLTRGGYNEQFF. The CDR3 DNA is TGCGCCAGCAGCTTGACGCGGGGGGGTTACAATGAGCAGTTCTTC.

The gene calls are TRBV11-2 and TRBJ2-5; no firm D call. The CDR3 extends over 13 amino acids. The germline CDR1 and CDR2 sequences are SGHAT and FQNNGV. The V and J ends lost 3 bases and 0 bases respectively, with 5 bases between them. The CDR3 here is CASSFQDQETQYF. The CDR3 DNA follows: TGTGCCAGCAGCTTCCAGGACCAAGAGACCCAGTACTTC.

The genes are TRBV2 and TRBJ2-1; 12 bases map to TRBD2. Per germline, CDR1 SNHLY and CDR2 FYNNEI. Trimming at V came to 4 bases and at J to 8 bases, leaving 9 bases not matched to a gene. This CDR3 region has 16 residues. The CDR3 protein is CASSGTSGILFDEQFF. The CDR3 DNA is TGTGCCAGCAGTGGGACTAGCGGGATCTTATTTGATGAGCAGTTCTTC.

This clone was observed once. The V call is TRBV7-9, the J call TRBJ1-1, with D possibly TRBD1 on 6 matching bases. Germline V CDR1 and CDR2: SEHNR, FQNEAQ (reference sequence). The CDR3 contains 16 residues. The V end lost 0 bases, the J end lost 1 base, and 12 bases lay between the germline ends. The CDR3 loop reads CASSLARGGQNTEAFF. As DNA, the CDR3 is TGTGCCAGCAGCTTAGCGAGGGGGGGACAGAACACTGAAGCTTTCTTT.

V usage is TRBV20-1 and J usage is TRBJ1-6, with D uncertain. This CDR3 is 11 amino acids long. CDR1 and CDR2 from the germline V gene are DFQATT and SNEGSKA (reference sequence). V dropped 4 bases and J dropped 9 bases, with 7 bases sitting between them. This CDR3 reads CSAIGASPLHF. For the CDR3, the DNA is TGCAGTGCTATAGGAGCTTCACCCCTCCACTTT.

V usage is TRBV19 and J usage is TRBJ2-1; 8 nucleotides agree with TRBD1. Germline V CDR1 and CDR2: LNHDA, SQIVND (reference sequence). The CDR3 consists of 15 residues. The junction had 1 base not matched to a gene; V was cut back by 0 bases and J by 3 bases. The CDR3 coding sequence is TGTGCCAGTAGTATAGAAGGGACAGGCTACAATGAGCAGTTCTTC. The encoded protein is CASSIEGTGYNEQFF.

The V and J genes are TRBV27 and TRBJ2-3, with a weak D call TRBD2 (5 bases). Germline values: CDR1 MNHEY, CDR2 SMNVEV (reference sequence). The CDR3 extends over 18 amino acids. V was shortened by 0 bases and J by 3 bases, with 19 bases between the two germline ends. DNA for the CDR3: TGTGCCAGCAGTTTATCCCCCCAGAGGAGCGGTGGGACAGATACGCAGTATTTT. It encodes CASSLSPQRSGGTDTQYF.

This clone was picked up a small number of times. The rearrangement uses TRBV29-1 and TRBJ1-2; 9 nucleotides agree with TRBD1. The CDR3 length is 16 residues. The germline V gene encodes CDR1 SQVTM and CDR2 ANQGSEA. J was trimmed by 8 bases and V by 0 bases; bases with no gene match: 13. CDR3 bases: TGCAGCGTTGAAGAGGGGGCGGGACAGGGAGTAAGAGGCTACACCTTC. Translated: CSVEEGAGQGVRGYTF.

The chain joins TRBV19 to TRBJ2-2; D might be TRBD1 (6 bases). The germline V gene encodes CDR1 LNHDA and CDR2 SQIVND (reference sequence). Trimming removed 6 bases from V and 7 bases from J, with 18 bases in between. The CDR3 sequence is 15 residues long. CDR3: CASSPYRGGNGELFF. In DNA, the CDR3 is TGTGCCAGTAGCCCTTATAGAGGGGGTAACGGGGAGCTGTTTTTT.

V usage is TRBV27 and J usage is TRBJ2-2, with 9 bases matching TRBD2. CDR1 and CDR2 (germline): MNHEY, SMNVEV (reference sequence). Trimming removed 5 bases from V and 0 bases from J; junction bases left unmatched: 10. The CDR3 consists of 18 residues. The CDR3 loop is CASSLRGSGSTNTGELFF. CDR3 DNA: TGTGCCAGCAGTCTGCGGGGTAGCGGGAGCACGAACACCGGGGAGCTGTTTTTT.

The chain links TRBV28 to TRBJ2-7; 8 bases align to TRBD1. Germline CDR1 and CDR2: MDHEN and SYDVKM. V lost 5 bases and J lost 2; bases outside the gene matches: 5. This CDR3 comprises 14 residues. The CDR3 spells CASSPAGQAYEQYF. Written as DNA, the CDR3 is TGTGCCAGCAGTCCCGCGGGACAGGCCTACGAGCAGTACTTC.

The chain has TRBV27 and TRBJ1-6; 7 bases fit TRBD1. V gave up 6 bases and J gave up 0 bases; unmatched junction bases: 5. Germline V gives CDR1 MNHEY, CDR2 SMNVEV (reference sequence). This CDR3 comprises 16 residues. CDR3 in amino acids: CASRRTGSSYNSPLHF. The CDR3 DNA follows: TGTGCCAGCAGGAGGACAGGAAGCTCCTATAATTCACCCCTCCACTTT.

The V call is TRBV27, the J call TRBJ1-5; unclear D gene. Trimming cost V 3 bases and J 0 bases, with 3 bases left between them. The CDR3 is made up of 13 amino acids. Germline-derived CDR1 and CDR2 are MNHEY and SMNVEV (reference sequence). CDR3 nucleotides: TGTGCCAGCAGTTTTCATAGCAATCAGCCCCAGCATTTT. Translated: CASSFHSNQPQHF.

The CDR3 is CASSLGSLDNEQFF. The DNA of the CDR3 is TGTGCCAGCAGCCTCGGGAGTCTCGACAATGAGCAGTTCTTC. This chain links TRBV9 with TRBJ2-1; tentatively, D is TRBD2 (6 bases). Germline loops: CDR1 SGDLS, CDR2 YYNGEE. Trimming removed 4 bases from V and 5 bases from J, with 13 bases in between. The CDR3 has 14 residues.

CDR3 DNA: TGTGCCAGCAGCCAAGATTTCGAGGGGGGGCCCGCGCAGTATTTT. It is translated as CASSQDFEGGPAQYF. This chain joins TRBV3-1 (or the pseudogene TRBV3-2) and TRBJ2-3; weak D call: TRBD2 (7 bases). This CDR3 contains 15 residues. Germline CDR1 reads LGHDT; CDR2 reads YNNKEL (reference sequence). The germline V and J ends were trimmed by 0 bases and 10 bases, with 17 bases remaining between them.

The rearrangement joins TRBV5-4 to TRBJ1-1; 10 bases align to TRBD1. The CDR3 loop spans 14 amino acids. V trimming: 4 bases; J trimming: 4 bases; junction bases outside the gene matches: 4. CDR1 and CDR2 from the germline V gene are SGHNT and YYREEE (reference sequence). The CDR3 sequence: CASSRGTGVTEAFF. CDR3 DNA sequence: TGTGCCAGCAGCAGAGGGACAGGGGTCACTGAAGCTTTCTTT.

The CDR3 protein is CASSFYRTSGGAGGIQYF. CDR3 bases: TGTGCCAGCAGCTTTTACCGAACTAGCGGGGGGGCAGGTGGCATTCAGTACTTC. This chain links TRBV5-6 with TRBJ2-4, with 13 bases fitting TRBD2. Losses at the gene ends were 2 bases for V and 9 bases for J; bases not matched to a gene: 14. Germline V gives CDR1 SGHDT, CDR2 YYEEEE. The CDR3 extends over 18 amino acids.

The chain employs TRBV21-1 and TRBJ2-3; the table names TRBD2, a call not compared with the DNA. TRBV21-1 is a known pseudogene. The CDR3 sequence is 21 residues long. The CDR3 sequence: CASSKERERGAMRIRTDTQYF. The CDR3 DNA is TGTGCCAGCAGCAAAGAGAGAGAGCGGGGGGCCATGCGTATCCGCACAGATACGCAGTATTTT.